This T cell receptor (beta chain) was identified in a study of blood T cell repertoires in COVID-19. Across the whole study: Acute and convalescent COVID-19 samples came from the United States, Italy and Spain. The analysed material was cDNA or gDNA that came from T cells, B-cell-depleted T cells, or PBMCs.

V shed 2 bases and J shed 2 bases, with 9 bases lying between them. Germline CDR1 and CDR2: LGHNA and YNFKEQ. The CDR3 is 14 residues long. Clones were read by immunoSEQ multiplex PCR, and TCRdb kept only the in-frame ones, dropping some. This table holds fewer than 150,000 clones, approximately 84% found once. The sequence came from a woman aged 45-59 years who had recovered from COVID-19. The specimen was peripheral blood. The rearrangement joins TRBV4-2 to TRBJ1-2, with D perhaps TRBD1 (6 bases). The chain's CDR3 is CASSQLGTNYGYTF. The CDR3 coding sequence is TGTGCCAGCAGCCAATTAGGGACAAACTATGGCTACACCTTC.